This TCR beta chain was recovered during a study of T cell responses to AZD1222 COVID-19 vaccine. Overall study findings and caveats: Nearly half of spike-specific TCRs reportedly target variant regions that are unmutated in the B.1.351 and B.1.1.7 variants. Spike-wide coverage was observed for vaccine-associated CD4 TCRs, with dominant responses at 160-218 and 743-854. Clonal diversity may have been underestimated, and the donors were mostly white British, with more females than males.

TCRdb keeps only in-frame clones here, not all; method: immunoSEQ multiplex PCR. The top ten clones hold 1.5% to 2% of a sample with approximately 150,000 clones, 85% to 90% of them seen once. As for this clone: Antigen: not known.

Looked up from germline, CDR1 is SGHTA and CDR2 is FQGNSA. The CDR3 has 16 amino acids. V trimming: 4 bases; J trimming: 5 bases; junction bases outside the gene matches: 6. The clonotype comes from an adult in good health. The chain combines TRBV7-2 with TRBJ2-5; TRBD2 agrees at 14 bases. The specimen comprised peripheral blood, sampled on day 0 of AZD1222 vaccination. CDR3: CASSSTSGRAFETQYF. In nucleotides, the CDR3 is TGTGCCAGCAGCTCGACTAGCGGGAGGGCCTTTGAGACCCAGTACTTC.